This TCR beta chain was captured in a study of identical twins' blood T cells. This clonotype was observed a few times. As yet, its antigen is unknown. TCRdb fed the 5' RACE reads into MiXCR, producing one record per CDR3 protein. The data hold fewer than 450,000 distinct CDR3 sequences, with about 28% observed a single time. CDR3 length: 15 residues. CDR1 and CDR2 from the germline V gene are SGDLS and YYNGEE. With 4 bases removed from V and 4 bases from J, the gap between germline ends came to 17 bases. General observations from the study: Twin similarity might stem from environmental factors, not only genetics.

The rearrangement joins TRBV9 to TRBJ1-1; the D gene is possibly TRBD1 (5 bases). Sequencing was performed on PBMCs. This TCR came from a woman between 18 and 50 years old in good health. Here the CDR3 reads CASSISGGSGTEAFF. The CDR3 bases are TGTGCCAGCAGCATCAGTGGGGGGTCGGGCACTGAAGCTTTCTTT.